A selection of T cell receptor beta chains follows, all from one sample in a study of vaccination and CD4 T cells after COVID-19. For these receptors, no antigen is known. TCRdb itself ran the PCR reads through MiXCR, one entry per CDR3 protein. The table includes some 7,100 distinct CDR3 sequences, approximately 60% detected once. The specimen was CD4+ T cells from blood, cultured in vitro. The receptors originated from a human donor who had recovered from COVID-19. Both conserved end residues are part of each CDR3. Size tells how often a clone was seen (once, few, many) or the class of an expanded clone, and some rows leave it out.

size: few
J: TRBJ1-5
V: TRBV27
length: 14
CDR3: CASRLRQGLQPQHF

size: .
J: TRBJ1-6
V: TRBV2
length: 15
CDR3: CASSVRQGGNSPLHF

size: .
J: TRBJ2-3
V: TRBV10-3
length: 14
CDR3: CAIDRGWGTDTQYF

size: .
J: TRBJ1-6
V: TRBV12-3/TRBV12-4
length: 14
CDR3: CASSLQGMGSPLHF

size: .
J: TRBJ1-5
V: TRBV7-2
length: 16
CDR3: CASSPTPTGMGQPQHF

size: .
J: TRBJ1-6
V: TRBV27
length: 14
CDR3: CASSLSVHNSPLHF

size: .
J: TRBJ1-2
V: TRBV6-1
length: 15
CDR3: CASSEGGSPNYGYTF

size: few
J: TRBJ1-2
V: TRBV7-2
length: 13
CDR3: CASSLGTVGGYTF

size: .
J: TRBJ2-5
V: TRBV7-2
length: 15
CDR3: CASSLNPSGQETQYF

size: once
J: TRBJ1-1
V: TRBV18
length: 14
CDR3: CASSPPTMNTEAFF

size: few
J: TRBJ1-1
V: TRBV20-1
length: 13
CDR3: CSARDRVITEAFF

size: .
J: TRBJ2-2
V: TRBV19
length: 15
CDR3: CASSRAGTLSGELFF

size: few
J: TRBJ2-5
V: TRBV5-1
length: 15
CDR3: CASSLGALGQETQYF

size: .
J: TRBJ2-2
V: TRBV24-1
length: 14
CDR3: CATSDSRVTGELFF

size: .
J: TRBJ1-1
V: TRBV30
length: 19
CDR3: CAWSTLGQGAWEMNTEAFF

size: .
J: TRBJ1-2
V: TRBV6-4
length: 13
CDR3: CASSDGGFGGYTF

size: .
J: TRBJ1-3
V: TRBV7-2
length: 13
CDR3: CASSLASGNTIYF

size: once
J: TRBJ2-3
V: TRBV20-1
length: 12
CDR3: CSARPDTDTQYF

size: .
J: TRBJ1-1
V: TRBV20-1
length: 15
CDR3: CSAPPQGQGNTEAFF

size: .
J: TRBJ2-5
V: TRBV2
length: 11
CDR3: CASSEIETQYF

size: .
J: TRBJ1-2
V: TRBV28
length: 16
CDR3: CASSFTGDLANYGYTF

size: .
J: TRBJ1-5
V: TRBV20-1
length: 14
CDR3: CSASRTDSNQPQHF

size: once
J: TRBJ1-4
V: TRBV20-1
length: 13
CDR3: CSARGQGTEKLFF

size: .
J: TRBJ1-3
V: TRBV6-1
length: 18
CDR3: CASSSIGQGFHSGNTIYF

size: few
J: TRBJ2-3
V: TRBV6-1
length: 14
CDR3: CASSVLRSTDTQYF

size: .
J: TRBJ1-4
V: TRBV20-1
length: 11
CDR3: CSARDYPELFF

size: few
J: TRBJ2-3
V: TRBV2
length: 14
CDR3: CASSVRGGGDTQYF

size: .
J: TRBJ1-2
V: TRBV10-3
length: 13
CDR3: CAISESNNYGYTF

size: .
J: TRBJ1-1
V: TRBV21-1
length: 14
CDR3: CASSKLTDKGRAFF

size: few
J: TRBJ1-1
V: TRBV7-2
length: 15
CDR3: CASSLAKGPNTEAFF

size: .
J: TRBJ1-5
V: TRBV20-1
length: 14
CDR3: CSADDGGSNQPQHF

size: .
J: TRBJ1-5
V: TRBV6-2/TRBV6-3
length: 12
CDR3: CASSFTYQPQHF

size: .
J: TRBJ1-1
V: TRBV20-1
length: 13
CDR3: CSPWGGGNTEAFF

size: few
J: TRBJ1-1
V: TRBV2
length: 13
CDR3: CASGIGANTEAFF

size: .
J: TRBJ2-1
V: TRBV20-1
length: 14
CDR3: CSPWDQREWNEQFF

size: .
J: TRBJ1-1
V: TRBV6-2/TRBV6-3
length: 11
CDR3: CASRGQIAAFF

size: .
J: TRBJ1-1
V: TRBV6-1
length: 14
CDR3: CASRNQDKNTEAFF

size: .
J: TRBJ1-4
V: TRBV6-1
length: 15
CDR3: CASRDTGAQDEKLFF

size: .
J: TRBJ1-2
V: TRBV29-1
length: 13
CDR3: CSATQGADYGYTF

size: .
J: TRBJ2-6
V: TRBV19
length: 14
CDR3: CASKVDSGANVLTF

size: .
J: TRBJ1-1
V: TRBV27
length: 14
CDR3: CASRSGGLGTEAFF

size: .
J: TRBJ2-7
V: TRBV6-2/TRBV6-3
length: 15
CDR3: CASSSGQDPTYEQYF

size: .
J: TRBJ1-5
V: TRBV29-1
length: 16
CDR3: CSGRRVGKHSNQPQHF

size: few
J: TRBJ2-5
V: TRBV6-2/TRBV6-3
length: 16
CDR3: CASRGTSGIVQETQYF

size: .
J: TRBJ1-6
V: TRBV12-3/TRBV12-4
length: 13
CDR3: CASSSSYNSPLHF

size: .
J: TRBJ1-5
V: TRBV2
length: 18
CDR3: CASSARHPGTDSNQPQHF